This T cell receptor beta chain was identified during a study of T cells in localized non-small cell lung cancer. Whole-study results and caveats: Researchers found a median roughly 50 of the top 100 tumor clones in adjacent lung.

A remark on this clone: The antigen is not known.

Repertoires were generated with immunoSEQ multiplex PCR, while TCRdb's copy carries only in-frame clones and drops some. The repertoire includes tens of thousands of clones, 80% to 90% of them detected once, and 2.8% sits in the top ten. Germline lookup yields CDR1 SGHVS and CDR2 FNYEAQ. The junction had 5 bases not matched to a gene; V was cut back by 4 bases and J by 6 bases. There are 14 residues in the CDR3. This specimen was peripheral blood, taken before any cancer treatment. The J gene is TRBJ1-2, the V gene TRBV7-6, with TRBD1 matching over 10 bases. The clonotype originates from a man aged 40 to 70 with stage I lung adenocarcinoma. The CDR3 DNA sequence: TGTGCCAGCAGCTCCCCCGGGACAGGGGATGGCTACACCTTC. Its protein product is CASSSPGTGDGYTF.